Listed here is a single T cell receptor (beta chain). The target antigen is unknown. The sample belongs to a study of OX40 agonist ivuxolimab in advanced cancers. The study's findings and limits: No antigen was identified for the clonally expanded peripheral T cells.

CDR1 is DFQATT and CDR2 is SNEGSKA in the germline V gene (reference sequence). V was pared by 3 bases and J by 11 bases, with 13 bases between. The CDR3 is made up of 11 amino acids. The repertoire was sequenced with immunoSEQ multiplex PCR; TCRdb's copy has only in-frame clones and lacks some. Of about 64,000 clones listed, about 80% are singletons. The material was CD4+ or CD8+ T cells sorted from blood, obtained in a trial of the OX40 agonist ivuxolimab. The clonotype originates from an adult with an advanced solid tumor such as melanoma, head and neck, liver or kidney cancer. This sequence joins TRBV20-1 and TRBJ1-1; D is unclear. The CDR3 loop reads CSARGGLKAFF. The CDR3 DNA is TGCAGTGCTAGGGGAGGCCTGAAGGCTTTCTTT.